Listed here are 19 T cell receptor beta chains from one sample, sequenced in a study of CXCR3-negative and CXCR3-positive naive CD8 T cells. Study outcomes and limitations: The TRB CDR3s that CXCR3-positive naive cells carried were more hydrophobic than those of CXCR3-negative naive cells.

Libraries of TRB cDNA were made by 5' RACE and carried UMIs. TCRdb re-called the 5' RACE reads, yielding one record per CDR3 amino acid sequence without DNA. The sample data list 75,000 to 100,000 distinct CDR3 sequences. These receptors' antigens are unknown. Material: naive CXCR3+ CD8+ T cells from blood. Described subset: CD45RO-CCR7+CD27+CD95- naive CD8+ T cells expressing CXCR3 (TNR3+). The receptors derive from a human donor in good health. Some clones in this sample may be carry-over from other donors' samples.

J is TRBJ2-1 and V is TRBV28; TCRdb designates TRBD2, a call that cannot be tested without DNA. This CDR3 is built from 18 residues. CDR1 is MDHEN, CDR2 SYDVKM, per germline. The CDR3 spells CASSSLTGGPGSYNEQFF.

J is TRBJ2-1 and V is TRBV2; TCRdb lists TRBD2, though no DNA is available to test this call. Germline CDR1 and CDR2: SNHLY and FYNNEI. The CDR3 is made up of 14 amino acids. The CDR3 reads CAFLKEDWPNEQFF.

CDR3 residues: CATSDLLEGKNEQFF. The chain recombines TRBV24-1 with TRBJ2-1; TCRdb names TRBD2, which stays unverified in the absence of DNA. The CDR3 runs to 15 residues. Germline V lookup: CDR1 KGHDR, CDR2 SFDVKD.

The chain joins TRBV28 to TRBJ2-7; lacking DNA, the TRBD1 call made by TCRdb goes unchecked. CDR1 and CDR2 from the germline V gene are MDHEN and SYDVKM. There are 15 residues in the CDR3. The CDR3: CASSSPFNSRYEQYF.

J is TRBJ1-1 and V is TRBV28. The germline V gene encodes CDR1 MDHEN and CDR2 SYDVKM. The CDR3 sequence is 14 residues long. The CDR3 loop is CASSLAGENTEAFF.

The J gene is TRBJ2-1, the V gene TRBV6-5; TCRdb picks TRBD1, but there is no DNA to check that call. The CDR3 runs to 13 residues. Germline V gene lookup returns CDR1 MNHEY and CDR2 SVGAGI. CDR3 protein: CASGGEVGSEQFF.

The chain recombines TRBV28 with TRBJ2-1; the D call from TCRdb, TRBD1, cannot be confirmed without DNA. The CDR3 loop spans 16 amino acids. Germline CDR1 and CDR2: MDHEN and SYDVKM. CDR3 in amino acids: CASSRGWGTGENEQFF.

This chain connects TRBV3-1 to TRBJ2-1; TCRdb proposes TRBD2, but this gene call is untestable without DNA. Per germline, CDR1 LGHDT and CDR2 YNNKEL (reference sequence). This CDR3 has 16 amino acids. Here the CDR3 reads CASSKLSGASYNEQFF.

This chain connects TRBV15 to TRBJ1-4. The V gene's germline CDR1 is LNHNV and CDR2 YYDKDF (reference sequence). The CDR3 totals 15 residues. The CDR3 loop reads CATSTQLSEDEKLFF. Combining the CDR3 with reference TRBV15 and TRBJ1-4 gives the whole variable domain DAMVIQNPRYQVTQFGKPVTLSCSQTLNHNVMYWYQQKSSQAPKLLFHYYDKDFNNEADTPDNFQSRRPNTSFCFLDIRSPGLGDTAMYLCATSTQLSEDEKLFFGSGTQLSVL.

The CDR3 protein is CASSFGEWTYEQYF. The chain is built from TRBV7-8 and TRBJ2-7; TCRdb returns TRBD2, unconfirmable since there is no DNA. CDR3 length: 14 residues. Germline CDR1 SGHVS, CDR2 FQNEAQ.

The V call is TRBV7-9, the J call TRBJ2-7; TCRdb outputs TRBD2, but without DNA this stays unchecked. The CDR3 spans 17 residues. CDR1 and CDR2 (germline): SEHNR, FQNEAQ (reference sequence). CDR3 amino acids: CASSGGVAGAGGGEQYF. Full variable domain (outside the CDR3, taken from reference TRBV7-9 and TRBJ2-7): DTGVSQNPRHKITKRGQNVTFRCDPISEHNRLYWYRQTLGQGPEFLTYFQNEAQLEKSRLLSDRFSAERPKGSFSTLEIQRTEQGDSAMYLCASSGGVAGAGGGEQYFGPGTRLTVT.

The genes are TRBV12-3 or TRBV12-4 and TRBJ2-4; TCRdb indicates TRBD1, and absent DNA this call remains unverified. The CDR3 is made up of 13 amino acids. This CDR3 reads CASSLGGGDIQYF.

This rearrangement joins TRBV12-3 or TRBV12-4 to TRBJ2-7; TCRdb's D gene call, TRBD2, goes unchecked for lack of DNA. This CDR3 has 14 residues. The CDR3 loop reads CASSPTSGYYEQYF.

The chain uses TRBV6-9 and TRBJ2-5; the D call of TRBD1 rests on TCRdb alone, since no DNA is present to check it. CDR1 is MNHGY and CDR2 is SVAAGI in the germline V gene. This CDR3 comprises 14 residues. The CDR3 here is CASSPSGTRETQYF.

The CDR3 spells CASNQGEGANVLTF. The rearrangement links TRBV6-4 to TRBJ2-6; TCRdb calls TRBD1, which cannot be checked without DNA. This CDR3 region has 14 residues. Germline V gene lookup returns CDR1 MRHNA and CDR2 SNTAGT.

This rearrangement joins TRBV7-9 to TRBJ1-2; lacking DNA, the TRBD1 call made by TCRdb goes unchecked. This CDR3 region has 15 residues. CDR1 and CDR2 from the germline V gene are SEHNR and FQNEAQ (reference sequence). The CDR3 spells CASSLALDRPYGYTF. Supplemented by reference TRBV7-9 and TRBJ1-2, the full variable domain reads DTGVSQNPRHKITKRGQNVTFRCDPISEHNRLYWYRQTLGQGPEFLTYFQNEAQLEKSRLLSDRFSAERPKGSFSTLEIQRTEQGDSAMYLCASSLALDRPYGYTFGSGTRLTVV.

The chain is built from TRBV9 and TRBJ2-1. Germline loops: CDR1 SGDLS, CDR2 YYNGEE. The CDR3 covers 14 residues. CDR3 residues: CASSVSASFNEQFF.

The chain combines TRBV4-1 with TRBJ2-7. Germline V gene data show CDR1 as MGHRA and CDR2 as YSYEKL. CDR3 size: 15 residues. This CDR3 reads CASSQELADIYEQYF.

CDR3 loop: CASTSWREKSYNEQFF. The gene calls are TRBV7-9 and TRBJ2-1; the D call of TRBD2 rests on TCRdb alone, since no DNA is present to check it. Per the germline V gene, CDR1 is SEHNR and CDR2 is FQNEAQ (reference sequence). The CDR3 is 16 amino acids.